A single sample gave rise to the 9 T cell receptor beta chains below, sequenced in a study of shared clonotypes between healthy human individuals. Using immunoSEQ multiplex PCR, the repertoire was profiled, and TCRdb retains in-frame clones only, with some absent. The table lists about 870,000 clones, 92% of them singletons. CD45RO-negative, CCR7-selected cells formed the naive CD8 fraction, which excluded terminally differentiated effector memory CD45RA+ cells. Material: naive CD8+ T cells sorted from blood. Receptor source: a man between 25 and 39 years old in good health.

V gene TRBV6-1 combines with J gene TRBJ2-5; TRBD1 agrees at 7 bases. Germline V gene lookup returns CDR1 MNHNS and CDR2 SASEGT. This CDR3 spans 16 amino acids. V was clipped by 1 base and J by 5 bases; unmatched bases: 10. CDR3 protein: CASSEGSTGPRETQYF. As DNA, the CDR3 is TGTGCCAGCAGTGAAGGGTCGACAGGGCCGAGGGAGACCCAGTACTTC.

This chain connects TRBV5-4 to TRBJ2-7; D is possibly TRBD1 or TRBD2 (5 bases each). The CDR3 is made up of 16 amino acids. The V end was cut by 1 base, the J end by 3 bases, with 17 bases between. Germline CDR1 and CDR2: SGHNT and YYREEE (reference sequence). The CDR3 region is CASSLLPGPAFYEQYF. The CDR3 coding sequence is TGTGCCAGCAGCTTGTTGCCGGGACCGGCGTTCTACGAGCAGTACTTC.

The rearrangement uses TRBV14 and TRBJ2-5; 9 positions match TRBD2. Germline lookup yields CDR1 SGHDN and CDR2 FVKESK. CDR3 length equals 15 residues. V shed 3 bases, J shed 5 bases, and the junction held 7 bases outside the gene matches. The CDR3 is CASSQFSGSFETQYF. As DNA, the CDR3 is TGTGCCAGCAGCCAGTTTAGCGGGAGTTTTGAGACCCAGTACTTC.

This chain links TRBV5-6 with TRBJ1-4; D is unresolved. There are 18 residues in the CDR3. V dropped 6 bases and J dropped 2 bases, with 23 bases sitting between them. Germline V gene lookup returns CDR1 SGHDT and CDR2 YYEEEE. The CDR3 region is CASKLLADMGVTNEKLFF. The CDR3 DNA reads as TGTGCCAGCAAATTGCTCGCGGATATGGGTGTCACTAATGAAAAACTGTTTTTT.

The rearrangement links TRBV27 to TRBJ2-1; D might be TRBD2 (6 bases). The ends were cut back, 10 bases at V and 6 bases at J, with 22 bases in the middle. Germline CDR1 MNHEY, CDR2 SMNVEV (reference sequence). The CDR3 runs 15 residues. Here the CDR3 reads CATTAGGSAFNEQFF. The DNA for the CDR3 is TGTGCCACCACCGCTGGGGGGAGTGCTTTCAATGAGCAGTTCTTC.

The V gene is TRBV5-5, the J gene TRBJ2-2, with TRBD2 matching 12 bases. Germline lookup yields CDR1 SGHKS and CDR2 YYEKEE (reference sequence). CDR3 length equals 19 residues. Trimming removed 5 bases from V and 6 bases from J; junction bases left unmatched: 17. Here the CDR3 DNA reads TGTGCCAGCAGGCACGGCCTAGCGGGAGGGCACGAGTACCCCGGGGAGCTGTTTTTT. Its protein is CASRHGLAGGHEYPGELFF.

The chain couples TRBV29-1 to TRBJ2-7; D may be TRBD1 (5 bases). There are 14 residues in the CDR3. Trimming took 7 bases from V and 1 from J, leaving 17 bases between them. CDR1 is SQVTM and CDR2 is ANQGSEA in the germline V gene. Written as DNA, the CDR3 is TGCAGCGCCGGACCCATAGACAGTTCCTACGAGCAGTACTTC. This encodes CSAGPIDSSYEQYF.

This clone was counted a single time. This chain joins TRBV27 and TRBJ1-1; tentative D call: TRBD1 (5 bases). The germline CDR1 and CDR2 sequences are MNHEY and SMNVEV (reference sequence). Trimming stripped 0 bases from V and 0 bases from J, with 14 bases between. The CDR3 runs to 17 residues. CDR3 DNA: TGTGCCAGCAGTTTATCCCGAAGGGGACCGATGAACACTGAAGCTTTCTTT. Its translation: CASSLSRRGPMNTEAFF.

The CDR3: CASSLGDRYSNQPQHF. CDR3 DNA: TGTGCCAGCAGTTTAGGAGATCGGTATAGCAATCAGCCCCAGCATTTT. The chain combines TRBV28 with TRBJ1-5; D not certain. The V end lost 2 bases, the J end lost 0 bases, and 11 bases lay between the germline ends. CDR1 and CDR2 from the germline V gene are MDHEN and SYDVKM. This CDR3 region has 16 residues. The entire variable domain, with the rest obtained from reference TRBV28 and TRBJ1-5, is as follows: DVKVTQSSRYLVKRTGEKVFLECVQDMDHENMFWYRQDPGLGLRLIYFSYDVKMKEKGDIPEGYSVSREKKERFSLILESASTNQTSMYLCASSLGDRYSNQPQHFGDGTRLSIL.